This T cell receptor beta chain was recorded in a study of blood T cell repertoires in COVID-19. The CDR3 contains 15 residues. V lost 3 bases and J 5 bases, leaving 17 bases between the germline ends. Per germline, CDR1 SGHAT and CDR2 FQNNGV. Participant age was about 18 to 89 years, and participants resided in fewer than 30 US areas. Participants were placed into cohorts based on the clinical history they reported. Recovered participants had two consecutive negative NP/OP PCR tests, healthcare professional clearance, or symptom resolution. How the authors handled the data: Amplification with reference gene primers provided the estimates of nucleated cell counts. Clones were read by immunoSEQ multiplex PCR, and TCRdb kept only the in-frame ones, dropping some. V and J calls plus clone size are reproduced from that table; the DNA served to infer D and trimming. The repertoire holds under 300,000 clones, with 75% to 90% as singletons.

This chain joins TRBV11-2 and TRBJ2-7, with a tentative D call TRBD1 (5 bases). The sequenced material came from PBMCs or T cells enriched from blood (not recorded which). The receptor comes from a woman aged 18-35 years who had recovered from COVID-19. CDR3 nucleotide sequence: TGTGCCAGCAGCTTGGGGCGGCCGGTAGGGAACGAGCAGTACTTC. Its translation: CASSLGRPVGNEQYF.